A selection of T cell receptor beta chains follows, all from one sample in a study of blood T cells in healthy people across ages. TCRdb reanalysed the 5' RACE reads using MiXCR and keeps one entry per CDR3 protein. The table includes a few hundred thousand distinct CDR3 sequences, roughly half detected once. The specimen sequenced was blood. These receptors were obtained from a man between 60 and 70 years old in good health. CDR3s include the opening cysteine and the closing phenylalanine or tryptophan.

V gene: TRBV7-6
CDR3 protein: CASSLGPRAGANVLTF

V gene: TRBV5-6
CDR3 protein: CASSTERDTSYEQYF

V gene: TRBV5-1
CDR3 protein: CASSPGDLYGYTF

V gene: TRBV2
CDR3 protein: CAASGGADATNEKLFF

V gene: TRBV4-1
CDR3 protein: CASSQEQGGYEQYF

V gene: TRBV3-1
CDR3 protein: CASSQDLLVRQYF

V gene: TRBV29-1
CDR3 protein: CSVEAGTGSGEQYF

V gene: TRBV12-3/TRBV12-4
CDR3 protein: CASSLADRETGELFF

V gene: TRBV29-1
CDR3 protein: CSVEGGLAGYANTGELFF

V gene: TRBV6-2/TRBV6-3
CDR3 protein: CASSYALHQPQHF

V gene: TRBV20-1
CDR3 protein: CSAHDSTPYEQYF

V gene: TRBV7-2
CDR3 protein: CASSLGGTGEYF

V gene: TRBV4-2
CDR3 protein: CASSQSIYRGSSYNEQFF

V gene: TRBV20-1
CDR3 protein: CSAEDQGALYGYTF

V gene: TRBV29-1
CDR3 protein: CSVEDRRRNTDTQYF

V gene: TRBV7-2
CDR3 protein: CASSLGGWTYEQYF

V gene: TRBV3-1
CDR3 protein: CASSQGGFEQYF

V gene: TRBV29-1
CDR3 protein: CSVLAGVAYEQYF

V gene: TRBV2
CDR3 protein: CASSETAALAKNIQYF

V gene: TRBV29-1
CDR3 protein: CSVRQGADTQYF

V gene: TRBV29-1
CDR3 protein: CSVDSSGTGALYGYTF

V gene: TRBV11-2
CDR3 protein: CASSLDGRARETQYF

V gene: TRBV29-1
CDR3 protein: CSVGSGADSPLHF

V gene: TRBV28
CDR3 protein: CASSRVQDYGYTF

V gene: TRBV20-1
CDR3 protein: CSAPRFSGGANEQFF

V gene: TRBV20-1
CDR3 protein: CSVLRDRNTDTQYF

V gene: TRBV4-2
CDR3 protein: CASSQGQGANYEQYF

V gene: TRBV12-3/TRBV12-4
CDR3 protein: CASTKSGAQYF

V gene: TRBV29-1
CDR3 protein: CSAGDRRNYNEQYF

V gene: TRBV7-2
CDR3 protein: CASSLALGRSYNEQFF

V gene: TRBV28
CDR3 protein: CASSLLAGRADTQYF

V gene: TRBV9
CDR3 protein: CASSVKVSSTYNEQFF

V gene: TRBV20-1
CDR3 protein: CSADVGQDPSYEQYF

V gene: TRBV28
CDR3 protein: CASSLWGTGLAKNIQYF

V gene: TRBV20-1
CDR3 protein: CSAPVGGGLSPRQYF

V gene: TRBV28
CDR3 protein: CASTTGFEQYF

V gene: TRBV20-1
CDR3 protein: CSARSGLSEDEQYF

V gene: TRBV7-2
CDR3 protein: CASSLGSRRQTQYF

V gene: TRBV3-1
CDR3 protein: CASTGLAGVADTQYF

V gene: TRBV28
CDR3 protein: CASSFIAGGQSYNEQFF

V gene: TRBV7-2
CDR3 protein: CASSTGLAGQFFETQYF

V gene: TRBV28
CDR3 protein: CASSLTGPRTLKETQYF

V gene: TRBV5-1
CDR3 protein: CASSFPGLAYNEQFF

V gene: TRBV12-3/TRBV12-4
CDR3 protein: CASSQTGLAESLGTDTQYF

V gene: TRBV27
CDR3 protein: CASSLGQGGQPQHF

V gene: TRBV2
CDR3 protein: CASSEWAQGTDTQYF

V gene: TRBV29-1
CDR3 protein: CSVTGDLYNEQFF

V gene: TRBV6-2/TRBV6-3
CDR3 protein: CASRARTGFQETQYF

V gene: TRBV12-3/TRBV12-4
CDR3 protein: CASSKDRGPTDTQYF

V gene: TRBV30
CDR3 protein: CAWSKGQRGYTF

V gene: TRBV3-1
CDR3 protein: CASSASGGNEQYF

V gene: TRBV5-1
CDR3 protein: CASRLGEEDTQYF

V gene: TRBV15
CDR3 protein: CATSRDREQRNTEAFF